A selection of T cell receptor beta chains follows, all from one sample in a study of T cells after somatic rescue of genetic block. Method: immunoSEQ multiplex PCR; TCRdb's copy keeps in-frame clones and lacks some. The repertoire includes 80,000 to 90,000 clones, around 90% of them detected once, and 1.6% sits in the top ten. Sequencing was done on a sample of peripheral blood mononuclear cells (PBMCs). Receptor source: a woman aged 18-29 years. CDR3s include the opening cysteine and the closing phenylalanine or tryptophan. The D gene is left open where the match is weak. Size is omitted from some rows. Given values are once, few, many or a class for expanded clones.

V gene: TRBV28
clone size: NA
CDR3 length: 16
J gene: TRBJ1-1
D gene: NA
CDR3 protein: CASSLLGNTMDTEAFF
CDR3 DNA: TGTGCCAGCAGTTTATTGGGGAATACAATGGACACTGAAGCTTTCTTT

V gene: TRBV4-1
clone size: NA
CDR3 length: 13
J gene: TRBJ1-5
D gene: NA
CDR3 protein: CASSQDSNQPQHF
CDR3 DNA: TGCGCCAGCAGCCAAGACAGCAATCAGCCCCAGCATTTT

V gene: TRBV19
clone size: NA
CDR3 length: 14
J gene: TRBJ1-4
D gene: NA
CDR3 protein: CASSLRDEGEKLFF
CDR3 DNA: TGTGCCAGTAGCCTCCGGGATGAAGGTGAAAAACTGTTTTTT

V gene: TRBV4-1
clone size: NA
CDR3 length: 17
J gene: TRBJ1-5
D gene: NA
CDR3 protein: CASSQSGLPTSNQPQHF
CDR3 DNA: TGCGCCAGCAGCCAATCCGGCTTGCCTACGAGCAATCAGCCCCAGCATTTT

V gene: TRBV6-5
clone size: NA
CDR3 length: 13
J gene: TRBJ1-3
D gene: NA
CDR3 protein: CASSYSSGNTIYF
CDR3 DNA: TGTGCCAGCAGTTACTCGTCTGGAAACACCATATATTTT

V gene: TRBV11-3
clone size: NA
CDR3 length: 18
J gene: TRBJ2-1
D gene: TRBD2
CDR3 protein: CASSLRFSSSGSRHEQFF
CDR3 DNA: TGTGCCAGCAGCTTACGGTTCTCGTCTAGCGGGAGTCGGCATGAGCAGTTCTTC

V gene: TRBV27
clone size: NA
CDR3 length: 14
J gene: TRBJ2-1
D gene: NA
CDR3 protein: CASSFTRPANEQFF
CDR3 DNA: TGTGCCAGCAGTTTCACCCGGCCGGCGAATGAGCAGTTCTTC

V gene: TRBV11-3
clone size: NA
CDR3 length: 12
J gene: TRBJ2-7
D gene: NA
CDR3 protein: CASSLRGYEQYF
CDR3 DNA: TGTGCCAGCAGCTTAAGAGGCTACGAGCAGTACTTC

V gene: TRBV6-5
clone size: few
CDR3 length: 15
J gene: TRBJ1-5
D gene: NA
CDR3 protein: CASSYRGDSNQPQHF
CDR3 DNA: TGTGCCAGCAGTTACAGAGGGGATAGCAATCAGCCCCAGCATTTT

V gene: TRBV28
clone size: NA
CDR3 length: 15
J gene: TRBJ2-3
D gene: NA
CDR3 protein: CASSLIKGWTDTQYF
CDR3 DNA: TGTGCCAGCAGTTTAATAAAGGGGTGGACAGATACGCAGTATTTT

V gene: TRBV9
clone size: NA
CDR3 length: 18
J gene: TRBJ2-3
D gene: TRBD2
CDR3 protein: CASSRGGPPGLATDTQYF
CDR3 DNA: TGTGCCAGCAGCCGAGGGGGACCACCGGGACTAGCGACAGATACGCAGTATTTT

V gene: TRBV2
clone size: few
CDR3 length: 14
J gene: TRBJ1-5
D gene: TRBD1
CDR3 protein: CASSEEGASQPQHF
CDR3 DNA: TGTGCCAGCAGTGAAGAGGGGGCCTCTCAGCCCCAGCATTTT

V gene: TRBV5-1
clone size: NA
CDR3 length: 16
J gene: TRBJ2-3
D gene: TRBD1
CDR3 protein: CASSHQLGTEPDTQYF
CDR3 DNA: TGCGCCAGCAGCCACCAGCTCGGGACAGAGCCAGATACGCAGTATTTT

V gene: TRBV28
clone size: NA
CDR3 length: 16
J gene: TRBJ2-4
D gene: NA
CDR3 protein: CASSWGGSRAKNIQYF
CDR3 DNA: TGTGCCAGCAGTTGGGGTGGGAGCCGAGCCAAAAACATTCAGTACTTC

V gene: TRBV4-2
clone size: NA
CDR3 length: 15
J gene: TRBJ2-1
D gene: TRBD2
CDR3 protein: CASSPTSGGYNEQFF
CDR3 DNA: TGTGCCAGCAGCCCGACTAGCGGGGGATACAATGAGCAGTTCTTC

V gene: TRBV7-8
clone size: NA
CDR3 length: 13
J gene: TRBJ2-7
D gene: NA
CDR3 protein: CASSPRRTYEQYF
CDR3 DNA: TGTGCCAGCAGCCCCCGAAGGACCTACGAGCAGTACTTC

V gene: TRBV28
clone size: once
CDR3 length: 15
J gene: TRBJ1-3
D gene: NA
CDR3 protein: CASSLSVNSGNTIYF
CDR3 DNA: TGTGCCAGCAGTTTATCAGTGAACTCTGGAAACACCATATATTTT

V gene: TRBV6-6
clone size: NA
CDR3 length: 14
J gene: TRBJ1-1
D gene: NA
CDR3 protein: CASSYSLRDTEAFF
CDR3 DNA: TGTGCCAGCAGTTACAGTCTCAGGGACACTGAAGCTTTCTTT

V gene: TRBV30
clone size: NA
CDR3 length: 15
J gene: TRBJ2-2
D gene: TRBD2
CDR3 protein: CAWRGGRKNTGELFF
CDR3 DNA: TGTGCCTGGAGGGGCGGGAGAAAGAACACCGGGGAGCTGTTTTTT

V gene: TRBV9
clone size: NA
CDR3 length: 10
J gene: TRBJ1-2
D gene: NA
CDR3 protein: CASSPRAVAF
CDR3 DNA: TGTGCCAGCAGCCCCAGGGCTGTCGCCTTC

V gene: TRBV5-1
clone size: NA
CDR3 length: 16
J gene: TRBJ2-4
D gene: TRBD1
CDR3 protein: CASSLDQQGGKNIQYF
CDR3 DNA: TGCGCCAGCAGCTTGGACCAACAGGGGGGCAAAAACATTCAGTACTTC

V gene: TRBV27
clone size: NA
CDR3 length: 14
J gene: TRBJ2-7
D gene: TRBD2
CDR3 protein: CASSDSGALYEQYF
CDR3 DNA: TGTGCCAGCAGTGATAGCGGGGCGCTCTACGAGCAGTACTTC

V gene: TRBV19
clone size: NA
CDR3 length: 16
J gene: TRBJ2-2
D gene: NA
CDR3 protein: CASSIAPWGDTGELFF
CDR3 DNA: TGTGCCAGTAGTATAGCTCCCTGGGGGGACACCGGGGAGCTGTTTTTT

V gene: TRBV27
clone size: NA
CDR3 length: 18
J gene: TRBJ2-3
D gene: TRBD2
CDR3 protein: CASTLRGGRGTSTDTQYF
CDR3 DNA: TGTGCCAGCACCCTTCGGGGCGGGAGGGGGACGAGCACAGATACGCAGTATTTT

V gene: TRBV5-1
clone size: once
CDR3 length: 15
J gene: TRBJ2-2
D gene: TRBD1
CDR3 protein: CASSVGQGNTGELFF
CDR3 DNA: TGCGCCAGCAGCGTGGGACAGGGGAACACCGGGGAGCTGTTTTTT

V gene: TRBV6-5
clone size: NA
CDR3 length: 13
J gene: TRBJ2-5
D gene: NA
CDR3 protein: CASSYLGVETQYF
CDR3 DNA: TGTGCCAGCAGTTACCTAGGGGTAGAGACCCAGTACTTC

V gene: TRBV11-2
clone size: NA
CDR3 length: 14
J gene: TRBJ1-2
D gene: NA
CDR3 protein: CASSPRVAGHGYTF
CDR3 DNA: TGTGCCAGCAGCCCGCGGGTGGCAGGGCATGGCTACACCTTC

V gene: TRBV9
clone size: NA
CDR3 length: 11
J gene: TRBJ1-2
D gene: NA
CDR3 protein: CASSDRSGYTF
CDR3 DNA: TGTGCCAGCAGCGACCGAAGTGGCTACACCTTC

V gene: TRBV27
clone size: NA
CDR3 length: 15
J gene: TRBJ1-4
D gene: NA
CDR3 protein: CASSLSWQGSEKLFF
CDR3 DNA: TGTGCCAGCAGTTTATCGTGGCAGGGGAGCGAAAAACTGTTTTTT

V gene: TRBV13
clone size: NA
CDR3 length: 15
J gene: TRBJ2-3
D gene: TRBD2
CDR3 protein: CASSPTSGRPPTQYF
CDR3 DNA: TGTGCCAGCAGCCCAACTAGCGGGAGGCCTCCCACGCAGTATTTT

V gene: TRBV4-1
clone size: NA
CDR3 length: 16
J gene: TRBJ2-3
D gene: TRBD2
CDR3 protein: CASSLRAGVVPDTQYF
CDR3 DNA: TGCGCCAGCAGCCTCAGAGCGGGAGTGGTGCCAGATACGCAGTATTTT

V gene: TRBV27
clone size: NA
CDR3 length: 14
J gene: TRBJ2-7
D gene: TRBD2
CDR3 protein: CASSFAAGGAEQYF
CDR3 DNA: TGTGCCAGCAGTTTCGCGGCGGGGGGGGCCGAGCAGTACTTC

V gene: TRBV4-2
clone size: NA
CDR3 length: 15
J gene: TRBJ2-7
D gene: TRBD2
CDR3 protein: CASSQTREHAYEQYF
CDR3 DNA: TGTGCCAGCAGCCAGACGCGGGAGCATGCCTACGAGCAGTACTTC

V gene: TRBV10-3
clone size: NA
CDR3 length: 15
J gene: TRBJ2-1
D gene: TRBD2
CDR3 protein: CAISGSGSSYNEQFF
CDR3 DNA: TGTGCCATCAGTGGGAGCGGGAGCTCCTACAATGAGCAGTTCTTC

V gene: TRBV19
clone size: NA
CDR3 length: 16
J gene: TRBJ2-7
D gene: NA
CDR3 protein: CASSIAPASLPYEQYF
CDR3 DNA: TGTGCCAGTAGTATAGCGCCGGCTAGCCTCCCCTACGAGCAGTACTTC

V gene: TRBV29-1
clone size: NA
CDR3 length: 14
J gene: TRBJ2-1
D gene: NA
CDR3 protein: CSVWGGKGSDEQFF
CDR3 DNA: TGCAGCGTTTGGGGCGGTAAGGGGTCCGATGAGCAGTTCTTC

V gene: TRBV2
clone size: NA
CDR3 length: 14
J gene: TRBJ2-2
D gene: NA
CDR3 protein: CASSPTLGYVELFF
CDR3 DNA: TGTGCCAGCAGTCCGACCCTCGGTTATGTGGAGCTGTTTTTT

V gene: TRBV6-1
clone size: few
CDR3 length: 13
J gene: TRBJ2-7
D gene: TRBD2
CDR3 protein: CAIRTSGPYEQYF
CDR3 DNA: TGTGCCATTCGGACTAGCGGACCCTACGAGCAGTACTTC

V gene: TRBV29-1
clone size: once
CDR3 length: 15
J gene: TRBJ2-1
D gene: NA
CDR3 protein: CSVGDRLGVYNEQFF
CDR3 DNA: TGCAGCGTTGGGGACCGCTTGGGGGTGTACAATGAGCAGTTCTTC

V gene: TRBV2
clone size: NA
CDR3 length: 17
J gene: TRBJ1-5
D gene: NA
CDR3 protein: CASSAESGLYSNQPQHF
CDR3 DNA: TGTGCCAGCAGTGCGGAGTCAGGCCTGTATAGCAATCAGCCCCAGCATTTT

V gene: TRBV28
clone size: NA
CDR3 length: 16
J gene: TRBJ1-2
D gene: TRBD1
CDR3 protein: CASSLAHRGQAYGYTF
CDR3 DNA: TGTGCCAGCAGTTTAGCGCACCGGGGACAGGCGTATGGCTACACCTTC

V gene: TRBV18
clone size: NA
CDR3 length: 15
J gene: TRBJ1-2
D gene: NA
CDR3 protein: CASSPNTGSDYGYTF
CDR3 DNA: TGTGCCAGCTCACCTAATACAGGGTCGGACTATGGCTACACCTTC

V gene: TRBV7-7
clone size: once
CDR3 length: 15
J gene: TRBJ2-5
D gene: TRBD2
CDR3 protein: CASSFTSGRVETQYF
CDR3 DNA: TGTGCTAGCAGCTTTACTAGCGGGAGGGTAGAGACCCAGTACTTC

V gene: TRBV7-2
clone size: once
CDR3 length: 13
J gene: TRBJ2-7
D gene: NA
CDR3 protein: CASSFDRQHEQYF
CDR3 DNA: TGTGCCAGCAGCTTCGACAGGCAGCACGAGCAGTACTTC

V gene: TRBV4-1
clone size: NA
CDR3 length: 11
J gene: TRBJ1-2
D gene: NA
CDR3 protein: CASSQGGVGTF
CDR3 DNA: TGCGCCAGCAGCCAAGGTGGGGTGGGCACCTTC

V gene: TRBV6-6
clone size: NA
CDR3 length: 16
J gene: TRBJ2-2
D gene: TRBD2
CDR3 protein: CASNSGRLEGTGELFF
CDR3 DNA: TGTGCCAGCAATAGCGGGAGATTGGAGGGCACCGGGGAGCTGTTTTTT

V gene: TRBV5-1
clone size: NA
CDR3 length: 16
J gene: TRBJ1-1
D gene: NA
CDR3 protein: CASSLLGGGLATEAFF
CDR3 DNA: TGCGCCAGCAGCTTGTTGGGTGGGGGACTGGCCACTGAAGCTTTCTTT

V gene: TRBV18
clone size: NA
CDR3 length: 14
J gene: TRBJ2-1
D gene: NA
CDR3 protein: CASSQGTSYNEQFF
CDR3 DNA: TGTGCCAGCTCACAGGGGACTTCCTACAATGAGCAGTTCTTC